A selection of T cell receptor beta chains follows, all from one sample in a study of blood T cell repertoires in COVID-19. TCRdb's table, derived via immunoSEQ multiplex PCR, lists solely in-frame clones and lacks some. The data show a few hundred thousand clones, 80% to 90% seen once. Sequencing was done on a sample of peripheral blood. These receptors were taken from a woman aged 45-60 years who had recovered from COVID-19. Both conserved end residues are part of each CDR3. A D gene is named only where the DNA matches it firmly. Clone size appears in some rows only: once, few, many, or a class for an expanded clone.

>TRBV11-2|TRBJ1-3|once|TRBD1
TGTGCCAGCAGCTCCACAGGGGCTACTGGAAACACCATATATTTT
CASSSTGATGNTIYF
>TRBV6-2/TRBV6-3|TRBJ2-7|NA|NA
TGTGCCAGCAGTCCCCAATACGAGCAGTACTTC
CASSPQYEQYF
>TRBV19|TRBJ2-3|once|TRBD2
TGTGCCAGTAGTACGACTAGCGGGGGGCCAACAGATACGCAGTATTTT
CASSTTSGGPTDTQYF
>TRBV2|TRBJ1-1|NA|NA
TGTGCCAGCAGTGAAGCGGCCAGTTTATCAGGAGCTTTCTTT
CASSEAASLSGAFF
>TRBV11-2|TRBJ2-7|once|NA
TGTGCCAGCAGCTTCGACACATCAGGTTACGAGCAGTACTTC
CASSFDTSGYEQYF
>TRBV6-5|TRBJ1-1|NA|NA
TGTGCCAGCAGTTCCGCCCTAAACACTGAAGCTTTCTTT
CASSSALNTEAFF
>TRBV4-1|TRBJ2-7|NA|TRBD1
TGCGCCAGCAGCCGAGAGGACAGGATCCACTACGAGCAGTACTTC
CASSREDRIHYEQYF
>TRBV30|TRBJ1-1|NA|NA
TGTGCCTGGATACGCGCCCAAGCTTTCTTT
CAWIRAQAFF
>TRBV7-9|TRBJ2-5|few|TRBD1
TGTGCCAGCAGCTCGGGGACAGCCCAAGAGACCCAGTACTTC
CASSSGTAQETQYF
>TRBV9|TRBJ2-1|NA|NA
TGTGCCAGCAGCGTAGACGGGGGTAGGTACAATGAGCAGTTCTTC
CASSVDGGRYNEQFF
>TRBV7-2|TRBJ2-3|NA|NA
TGTGCCAGCAGCTTAGGGGAAACGGGGGATACGCAGTATTTT
CASSLGETGDTQYF
>TRBV12-3/TRBV12-4|TRBJ1-5|once|NA
TGTGCCAGCAGTTTGACAAATCAGCCCCAGCATTTT
CASSLTNQPQHF
>TRBV25-1|TRBJ2-5|NA|TRBD2
TGTGCCAGCAGTGACCTCTTCAGCGGGGGGGAGACCCAGTACTTC
CASSDLFSGGETQYF
>TRBV28|TRBJ1-2|NA|NA
TGTGCCAGCAGTTTGGCAGAAACCACCCCTAACTATGGCTACACCTTC
CASSLAETTPNYGYTF
>TRBV18|TRBJ1-1|NA|NA
TGTGCCAGCTTTGGACAGATGAACACTGAAGCTTTCTTT
CASFGQMNTEAFF
>TRBV11-2|TRBJ2-7|NA|TRBD2
TGTGCCAGCAGCGCCCGACTAGCGGGAGGGCCGTACGAGCAGTACTTC
CASSARLAGGPYEQYF
>TRBV29-1|TRBJ2-4|NA|TRBD1
TGCAGCGTCGTAGACAGGGTCGACATTCAGTACTTC
CSVVDRVDIQYF
>TRBV7-8|TRBJ2-1|once|NA
TGTGCCAGCAGAACAAACTGGGGGGTTATCAATGAGCAGTTCTTC
CASRTNWGVINEQFF
>TRBV5-6|TRBJ1-1|NA|NA
TGTGCCAGCAGCTTGGTGGTAGACAGTGAAGCTTTCTTT
CASSLVVDSEAFF
>TRBV6-1|TRBJ2-1|NA|NA
TGTGCCAGCAGTGAAGCGCTTCATGATAGCTCCTACAATGAGCAGTTCTTC
CASSEALHDSSYNEQFF
>TRBV10-3|TRBJ1-1|NA|TRBD1
TGTGCCTCACAGACAGGGGGCACTGAAGCTTTCTTT
CASQTGGTEAFF
>TRBV29-1|TRBJ1-1|NA|NA
TGCAGCGTTGAACGCCGACAGGTCACTGAAGCTTTCTTT
CSVERRQVTEAFF
>TRBV9|TRBJ1-1|NA|TRBD1
TGTGCCAGCAGCGGGGCGGGGACAGTGAACACTGAAGCTTTCTTT
CASSGAGTVNTEAFF
>TRBV19|TRBJ1-6|NA|NA
TGTGCCAGTAGTATTCGTCGACAGTATAATTCACCCCTCCACTTT
CASSIRRQYNSPLHF
>TRBV6-5|TRBJ2-2|once|NA
TGTGCGGCAGGTTCTACAATCGACACCGGGGAGCTGTTTTTT
CAAGSTIDTGELFF
>TRBV6-5|TRBJ1-1|once|TRBD1
TGTGCCAGCAGCAGGGGACAGAGGAACACTGAAGCTTTCTTT
CASSRGQRNTEAFF
>TRBV5-8|TRBJ2-6|NA|NA
TGTGCCAGCAGCAATGGGGAGGCTGGGGCCAACGTCCTGACTTTC
CASSNGEAGANVLTF
>TRBV18|TRBJ1-1|NA|NA
TGTGCCAGCTCACCGTACGGCGGGGGCCTGGCGGACACTGAAGCTTTCTTT
CASSPYGGGLADTEAFF
>TRBV19|TRBJ2-1|NA|TRBD2
TGTGCCAGTCGGGGGGGCGTCTACAATGAGCAGTTCTTC
CASRGGVYNEQFF
>TRBV30|TRBJ1-1|NA|NA
TGTGCCTCTAGACCCCCAGGGTGGACTGAAGCTTTCTTT
CASRPPGWTEAFF
>TRBV5-1|TRBJ1-1|NA|NA
TGCGCCAGCAGCTCAAACGTCGCTGGGGGAGGTACTGAAGCTTTCTTT
CASSSNVAGGGTEAFF
>TRBV6-2/TRBV6-3|TRBJ1-5|NA|TRBD1
TGTGCCAGCAGCGGGACAGGGGGGAATCAGCCCCAGCATTTT
CASSGTGGNQPQHF
>TRBV30|TRBJ2-5|NA|TRBD2
TGTGCCTGGAGTGTAACTAGCGGGGGGGCGGAGACCCAGTACTTC
CAWSVTSGGAETQYF
>TRBV6-5|TRBJ2-1|NA|TRBD2
TGTGCCAGCAGCCACCCTAGCGGGAGGGGCGATGAGCAGTTCTTC
CASSHPSGRGDEQFF
>TRBV5-1|TRBJ2-7|NA|TRBD1
TGCGCCAGCAGCTCGGGACAGGGCGGCTACGAGCAGTACTTC
CASSSGQGGYEQYF
>TRBV27|TRBJ1-5|NA|TRBD1
TGTGCCAGCAGTGCAGACAGGGGCCTTAGCAATCAGCCCCAGCATTTT
CASSADRGLSNQPQHF
>TRBV21-1|TRBJ1-5|NA|NA
TGTGCCAGCAGAATAAGAGTCAGGGGTGGTATTTTGTGTAATCAGCCCCAGCATTTT
CASRIRVRGGILCNQPQHF
>TRBV3-1/TRBV3-2|TRBJ2-5|NA|NA
TGTGCCAGCAGCCAAAGGGGGACAAGTGAGACCCAGTACTTC
CASSQRGTSETQYF
>TRBV28|TRBJ2-7|NA|NA
TGTGCCAGCAGCCCCCTCCAGGGGGGTCTTTTCTACGAGCAGTACTTC
CASSPLQGGLFYEQYF
>TRBV12-3/TRBV12-4|TRBJ1-1|NA|NA
TGTGCCAGCTCCCCTGGGGGCAGTAAAGCTTTCTTT
CASSPGGSKAFF
>TRBV4-1|TRBJ2-4|NA|TRBD1
TGCGCCAGCAGCCAAGTTTCAGGGGGAATAGCCAAAAACATTCAGTACTTC
CASSQVSGGIAKNIQYF
>TRBV4-3|TRBJ1-5|NA|NA
TGCGCCAGCAGCCAAGAACGCCTGGGCGGGCAGCCCCAGCATTTT
CASSQERLGGQPQHF
>TRBV12-2|TRBJ2-7|once|NA
TGTGCAAGTCGCTTAGTGGTTTGGCAGGGGCAGTACTTC
CASRLVVWQGQYF
>TRBV7-9|TRBJ2-2|NA|NA
TGTGCCAGCAGCTCTCGACAGGTGGGGGTCTTCGGGGAGCTGTTTTTT
CASSSRQVGVFGELFF
>TRBV18|TRBJ2-5|NA|TRBD1
TGTGCCAGCTCACCACGACACAGGGGCCAAGAGACCCAGTACTTC
CASSPRHRGQETQYF
>TRBV7-3|TRBJ1-1|NA|TRBD1
TGTGCCAGCAGCTTGACAGGGGATAACACTGAAGCTTTCTTT
CASSLTGDNTEAFF
>TRBV6-5|TRBJ2-6|NA|NA
TGTGCCAGCAGACCGCGGGGCTCTGGGGCCAACGTCCTGACTTTC
CASRPRGSGANVLTF
>TRBV4-1|TRBJ2-7|NA|NA
TGCGCCAGCAGCCAACTATGGGACATACTCTACGAGCAGTACTTC
CASSQLWDILYEQYF
>TRBV30|TRBJ1-5|NA|NA
TGTGCCTGGAGTCCTACCGCGAATCAGCCCCAGCATTTT
CAWSPTANQPQHF
>TRBV28|TRBJ1-1|NA|NA
TGTGCCAGCAGCACCCACGGAGGCTTTGAAGCTTTCTTT
CASSTHGGFEAFF
>TRBV18|TRBJ2-1|NA|TRBD1
TGTGCCAGCTCACGAGGACAGGATTCACAGCAGTTCTTC
CASSRGQDSQQFF
>TRBV7-3|TRBJ2-1|NA|NA
TGTGCCAGCAGCTTATCCGCGTTACCCTACAATGAGCAGTTCTTC
CASSLSALPYNEQFF
>TRBV6-2/TRBV6-3|TRBJ2-7|NA|TRBD1
TGTGCCAGCAGTTGGGGACAGGCCTCCTACGAGCAGTACTTC
CASSWGQASYEQYF
>TRBV9|TRBJ2-7|few|TRBD1
TGTGCCAGCAGCCCCAAAGCAGGGGGCGAGCAGTACTTC
CASSPKAGGEQYF
>TRBV5-1|TRBJ2-1|NA|NA
TGCGCCAGCAGCCAAACGACTGCTGAGCAGTTCTTC
CASSQTTAEQFF
>TRBV19|TRBJ2-1|NA|TRBD2
TGTGCCAGTAGTACGGGAGGGGGGACTAGTCCGTTCTTC
CASSTGGGTSPFF
>TRBV20-1|TRBJ2-1|NA|TRBD2
TGCAGTGCTAGTGGAGCGGGAGTAGTAACCAATGAGCAGTTCTTC
CSASGAGVVTNEQFF